The clone carrying this T cell receptor (beta chain) is a singleton in its sample. Its antigen remains unidentified. After removal of 3 bases from V and 4 bases from J, the junction contained 8 bases not matched to a gene. The CDR3 totals 16 residues. Germline loops: CDR1 SQVTM, CDR2 ANQGSEA. With 60 Vbeta and 13 Jbeta primers, the PCR was carried out. Libraries were prepared by immunoSEQ multiplex PCR; TCRdb keeps only in-frame clonotypes and omits some of them. The data show about 170,000 clones, with roughly 82% seen just once and 2.5% to 3% held by the top ten. The source of the sample is a study of cytomegalovirus exposure and HLA in healthy donors. Study-wide context: There were 100 million to 130 million unique TCR beta sequences, drawn from about 180 million T cells, in an earlier analysis. The study, taken as a whole, reports: In a later analysis, HLA-associated beta chains showed higher expansion and lower generation probabilities than comparable chains. Among TCR sequences, most were rare, though some public TCRs appeared in many donors.

This chain links TRBV29-1 with TRBJ2-2; 10 bases align to TRBD1. This clonotype originated in a woman aged 50 to 60 in good health and CMV-seropositive. Sample: PBMCs. CDR3 nucleotide sequence: TGCAGCGTTGATGTGGGACAGGGGTCGGTCACCGGGGAGCTGTTTTTT. Protein: CSVDVGQGSVTGELFF.